The T cell receptor (beta chain) under discussion was sequenced for a study of shared clonotypes between healthy human individuals. The CDR3 consists of 19 residues. CDR1 is SEHNR and CDR2 is FQNEAQ in the germline V gene (reference sequence). V was pared by 5 bases and J by 0 bases, with 20 bases between. Whole-study findings and limits: Against clonotypes common to all four donors, non-shared ones had lower generation probabilities. Donors were few, which limited the genetic and exposure-history diversity represented. The naive CD4 repertoires of a few donors were compared, and approximately 4.7% of clonotypes were shared.

Naive CD8 cells, CD45RO-negative and positively selected for CCR7, excluded terminally differentiated effector memory CD45RA+ cells. As regards this clone: Its antigen remains unidentified.

The table came from immunoSEQ multiplex PCR; TCRdb's copy has only in-frame clones and leaves some out. The sample lists around 2.1 million clones; 93% were seen once. The sequence was obtained from a man younger than 30 in good health. Some clones in this sample may be carry-over from other donors' samples. This rearrangement joins TRBV7-9 to TRBJ2-6; D not resolved. Sequencing input: naive CD8+ T cells from PBMCs. CDR3 bases: TGTGCCAGCAGCCCACCCGGACCTGTGAAGTCCTCTGGGGCCAACGTCCTGACTTTC. Translated, it gives CASSPPGPVKSSGANVLTF.